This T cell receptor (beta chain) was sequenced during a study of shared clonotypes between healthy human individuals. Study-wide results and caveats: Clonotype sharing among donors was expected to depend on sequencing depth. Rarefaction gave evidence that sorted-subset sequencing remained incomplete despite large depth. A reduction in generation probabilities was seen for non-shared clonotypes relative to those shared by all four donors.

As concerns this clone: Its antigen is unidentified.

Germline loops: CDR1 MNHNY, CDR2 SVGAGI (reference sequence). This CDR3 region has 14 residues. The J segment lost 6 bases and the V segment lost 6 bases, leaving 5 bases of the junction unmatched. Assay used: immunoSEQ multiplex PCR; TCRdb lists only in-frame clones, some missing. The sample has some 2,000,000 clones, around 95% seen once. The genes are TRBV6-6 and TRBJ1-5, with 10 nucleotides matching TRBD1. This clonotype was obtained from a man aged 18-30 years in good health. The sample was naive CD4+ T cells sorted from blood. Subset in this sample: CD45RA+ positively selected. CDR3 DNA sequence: TGTGCCAGCAGGACGGGACAGGGGATTCAGCCCCAGCATTTT. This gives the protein CASRTGQGIQPQHF.